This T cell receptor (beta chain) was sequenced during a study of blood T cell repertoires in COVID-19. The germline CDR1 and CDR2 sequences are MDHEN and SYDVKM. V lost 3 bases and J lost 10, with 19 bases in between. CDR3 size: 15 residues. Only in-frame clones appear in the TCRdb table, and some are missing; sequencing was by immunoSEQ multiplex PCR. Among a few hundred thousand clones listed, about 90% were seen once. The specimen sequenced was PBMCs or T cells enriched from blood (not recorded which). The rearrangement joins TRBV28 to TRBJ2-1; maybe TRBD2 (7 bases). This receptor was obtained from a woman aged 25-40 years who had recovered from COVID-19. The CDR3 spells CASSFIGQIGREQFF. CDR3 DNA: TGTGCCAGCAGTTTCATAGGACAGATCGGGAGGGAGCAGTTCTTC. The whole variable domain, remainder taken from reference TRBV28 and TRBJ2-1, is DVKVTQSSRYLVKRTGEKVFLECVQDMDHENMFWYRQDPGLGLRLIYFSYDVKMKEKGDIPEGYSVSREKKERFSLILESASTNQTSMYLCASSFIGQIGREQFFGPGTRLTVL.